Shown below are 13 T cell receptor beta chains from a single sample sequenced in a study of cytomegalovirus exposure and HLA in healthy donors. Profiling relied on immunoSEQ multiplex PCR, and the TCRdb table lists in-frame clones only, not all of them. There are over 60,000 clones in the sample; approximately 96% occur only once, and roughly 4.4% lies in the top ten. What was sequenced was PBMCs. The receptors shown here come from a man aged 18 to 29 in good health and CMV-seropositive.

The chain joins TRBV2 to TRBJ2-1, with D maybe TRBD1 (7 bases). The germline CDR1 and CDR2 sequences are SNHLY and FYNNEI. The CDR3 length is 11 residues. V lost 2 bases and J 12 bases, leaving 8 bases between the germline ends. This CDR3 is CASSEQGGQFF. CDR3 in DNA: TGTGCCAGCAGTGAACAGGGGGGGCAGTTCTTC. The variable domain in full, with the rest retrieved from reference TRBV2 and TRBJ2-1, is EPEVTQTPSHQVTQMGQEVILRCVPISNHLYFYWYRQILGQKVEFLVSFYNNEISEKSEIFDDQFSVERPDGSNFTLKIRSTKLEDSAMYFCASSEQGGQFFGPGTRLTVL.

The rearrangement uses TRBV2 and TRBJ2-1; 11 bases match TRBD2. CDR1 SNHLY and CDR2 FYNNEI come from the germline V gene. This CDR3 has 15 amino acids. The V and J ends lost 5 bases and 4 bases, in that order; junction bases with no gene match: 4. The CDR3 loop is CASSPLAGVYNEQFF. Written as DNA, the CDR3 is TGTGCCAGCAGTCCACTAGCGGGGGTGTACAATGAGCAGTTCTTC.

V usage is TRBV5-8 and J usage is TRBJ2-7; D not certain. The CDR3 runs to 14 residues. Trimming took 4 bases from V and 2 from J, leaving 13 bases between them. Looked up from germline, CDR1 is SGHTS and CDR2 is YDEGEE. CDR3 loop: CASSAPQPTYEQYF. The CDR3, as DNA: TGTGCCAGCAGCGCGCCACAGCCGACCTACGAGCAGTACTTC.

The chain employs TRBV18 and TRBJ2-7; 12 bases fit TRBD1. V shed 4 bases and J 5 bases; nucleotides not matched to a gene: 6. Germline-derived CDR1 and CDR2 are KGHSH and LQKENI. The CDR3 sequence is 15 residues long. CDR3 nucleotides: TGTGCCAGCTCACTCCCGGGACAGGGGGCCCACGAGCAGTACTTC. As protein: CASSLPGQGAHEQYF.

The CDR3 loop is CASRSRGRAQYF. The CDR3 DNA reads as TGTGCCAGCAGGTCCAGGGGGCGTGCGCAGTATTTT. The chain carries TRBV27 and TRBJ2-3; 8 bases agree with TRBD1. CDR1 is MNHEY, CDR2 SMNVEV, per germline (reference sequence). Unmatched junction bases numbered 6, after V lost 6 bases and J lost 10 bases. The CDR3 loop spans 12 amino acids.

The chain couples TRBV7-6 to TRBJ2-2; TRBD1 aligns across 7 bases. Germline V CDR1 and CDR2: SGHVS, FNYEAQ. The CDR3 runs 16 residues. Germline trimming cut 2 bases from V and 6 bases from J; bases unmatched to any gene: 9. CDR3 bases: TGTGCCAGCAGCTTATCGTACAGGGGAGATTCCGGGGAGCTGTTTTTT. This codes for CASSLSYRGDSGELFF.

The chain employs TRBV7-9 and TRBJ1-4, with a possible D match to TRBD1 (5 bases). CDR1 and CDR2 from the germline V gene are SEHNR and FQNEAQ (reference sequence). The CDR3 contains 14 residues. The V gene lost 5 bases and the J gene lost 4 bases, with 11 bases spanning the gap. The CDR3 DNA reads TGTGCCAGCAGCCGCGGGGCCCATAATGAAAAACTGTTTTTT. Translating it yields CASSRGAHNEKLFF.

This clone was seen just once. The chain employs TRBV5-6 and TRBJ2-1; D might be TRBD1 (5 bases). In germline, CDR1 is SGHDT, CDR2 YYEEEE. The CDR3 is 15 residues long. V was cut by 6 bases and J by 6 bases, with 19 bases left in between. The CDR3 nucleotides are TGTGCCAGCATCAAAAGGGCAGGGAAGCCCAATGAGCAGTTCTTC. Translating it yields CASIKRAGKPNEQFF. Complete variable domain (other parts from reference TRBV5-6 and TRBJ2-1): DAGVTQSPTHLIKTRGQQVTLRCSPKSGHDTVSWYQQALGQGPQFIFQYYEEEERQRGNFPDRFSGHQFPNYSSELNVNALLLGDSALYLCASIKRAGKPNEQFFGPGTRLTVL.

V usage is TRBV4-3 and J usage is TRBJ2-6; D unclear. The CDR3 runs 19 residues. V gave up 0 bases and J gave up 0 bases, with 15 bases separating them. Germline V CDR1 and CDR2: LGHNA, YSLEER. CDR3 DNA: TGCGCCAGCAGCCAAGAGTCGGCATCGGAGCACTCTGGGGCCAACGTCCTGACTTTC. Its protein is CASSQESASEHSGANVLTF.

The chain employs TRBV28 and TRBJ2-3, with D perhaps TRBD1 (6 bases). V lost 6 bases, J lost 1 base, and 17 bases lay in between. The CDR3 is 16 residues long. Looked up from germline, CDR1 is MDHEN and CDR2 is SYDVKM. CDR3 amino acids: CASRTDRIQGTDTQYF. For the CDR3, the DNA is TGTGCCAGCAGGACTGACAGGATTCAGGGCACAGATACGCAGTATTTT. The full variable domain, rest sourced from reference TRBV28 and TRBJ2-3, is DVKVTQSSRYLVKRTGEKVFLECVQDMDHENMFWYRQDPGLGLRLIYFSYDVKMKEKGDIPEGYSVSREKKERFSLILESASTNQTSMYLCASRTDRIQGTDTQYFGPGTRLTVL.

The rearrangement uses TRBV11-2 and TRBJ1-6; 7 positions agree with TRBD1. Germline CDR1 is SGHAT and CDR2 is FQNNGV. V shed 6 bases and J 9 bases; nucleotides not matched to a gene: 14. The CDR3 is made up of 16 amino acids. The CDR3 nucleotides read TGTGCCAGCAGATCCAACAGGGGTTTGATAGGTTCACCCCTCCACTTT. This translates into CASRSNRGLIGSPLHF. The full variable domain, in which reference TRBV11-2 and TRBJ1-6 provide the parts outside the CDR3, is EAGVAQSPRYKIIEKRQSVAFWCNPISGHATLYWYQQILGQGPKLLIQFQNNGVVDDSQLPKDRFSAERLKGVDSTLKIQPAKLEDSAVYLCASRSNRGLIGSPLHFGNGTRLTVT.

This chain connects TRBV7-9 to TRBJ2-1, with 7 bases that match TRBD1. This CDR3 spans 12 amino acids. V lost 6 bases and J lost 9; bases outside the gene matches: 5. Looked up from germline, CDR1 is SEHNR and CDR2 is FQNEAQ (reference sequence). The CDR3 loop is CASRQGVGEQFF. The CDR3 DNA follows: TGTGCCAGCAGGCAGGGGGTCGGTGAGCAGTTCTTC.

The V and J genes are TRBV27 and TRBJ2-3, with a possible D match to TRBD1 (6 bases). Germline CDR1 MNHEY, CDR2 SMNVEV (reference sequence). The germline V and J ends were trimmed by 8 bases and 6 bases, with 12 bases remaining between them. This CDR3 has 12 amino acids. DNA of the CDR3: TGTGCCAGCCGTCAAGGGGGTGATACGCAGTATTTT. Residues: CASRQGGDTQYF.